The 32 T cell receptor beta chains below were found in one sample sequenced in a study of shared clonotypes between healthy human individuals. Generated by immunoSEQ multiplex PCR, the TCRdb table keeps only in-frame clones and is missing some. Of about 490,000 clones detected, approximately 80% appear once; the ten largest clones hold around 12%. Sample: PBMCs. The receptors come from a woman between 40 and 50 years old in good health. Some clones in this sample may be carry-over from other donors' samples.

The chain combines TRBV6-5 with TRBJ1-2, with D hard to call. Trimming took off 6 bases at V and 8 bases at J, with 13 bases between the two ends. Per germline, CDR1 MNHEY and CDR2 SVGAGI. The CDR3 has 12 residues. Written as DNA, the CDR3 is TGTGCCAGCAGCCGATCCCTGGGGGGCTACACCTTC. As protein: CASSRSLGGYTF.

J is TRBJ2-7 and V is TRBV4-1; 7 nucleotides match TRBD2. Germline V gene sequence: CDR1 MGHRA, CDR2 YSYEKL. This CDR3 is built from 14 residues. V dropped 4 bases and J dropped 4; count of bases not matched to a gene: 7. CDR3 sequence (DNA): TGCGCCAGCAGCCCCTTGGGTAGCGGGTACGAGCAGTACTTC. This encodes CASSPLGSGYEQYF.

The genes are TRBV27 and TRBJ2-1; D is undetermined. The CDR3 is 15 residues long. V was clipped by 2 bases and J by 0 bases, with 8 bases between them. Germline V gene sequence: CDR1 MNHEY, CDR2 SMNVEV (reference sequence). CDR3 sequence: CASSLLSASYNEQFF. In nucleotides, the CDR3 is TGTGCCAGCAGTTTACTCAGCGCCTCCTACAATGAGCAGTTCTTC.

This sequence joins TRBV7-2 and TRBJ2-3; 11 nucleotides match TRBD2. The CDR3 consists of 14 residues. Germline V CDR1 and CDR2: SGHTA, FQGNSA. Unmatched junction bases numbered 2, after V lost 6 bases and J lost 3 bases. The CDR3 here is CASRLAGVTDTQYF. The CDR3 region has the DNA TGTGCCAGCAGACTAGCGGGAGTTACAGATACGCAGTATTTT. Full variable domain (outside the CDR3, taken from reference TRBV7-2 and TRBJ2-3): GAGVSQSPSNKVTEKGKDVELRCDPISGHTALYWYRQSLGQGLEFLIYFQGNSAPDKSGLPSDRFSAERTGGSVSTLTIQRTQQEDSAVYLCASRLAGVTDTQYFGPGTRLTVL.

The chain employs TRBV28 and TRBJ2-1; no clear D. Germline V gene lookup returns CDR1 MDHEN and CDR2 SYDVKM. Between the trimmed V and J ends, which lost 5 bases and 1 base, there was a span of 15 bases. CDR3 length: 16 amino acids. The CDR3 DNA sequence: TGTGCCAGCAGTCCTAAAGATCCGAATTCCTACAATGAGCAGTTCTTC. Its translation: CASSPKDPNSYNEQFF.

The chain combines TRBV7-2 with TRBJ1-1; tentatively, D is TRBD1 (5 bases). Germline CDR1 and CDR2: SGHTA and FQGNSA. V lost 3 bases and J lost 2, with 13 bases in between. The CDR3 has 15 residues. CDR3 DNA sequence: TGTGCCAGCAGCTTCGAATGGACATCCAACACTGAAGCTTTCTTT. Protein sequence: CASSFEWTSNTEAFF.

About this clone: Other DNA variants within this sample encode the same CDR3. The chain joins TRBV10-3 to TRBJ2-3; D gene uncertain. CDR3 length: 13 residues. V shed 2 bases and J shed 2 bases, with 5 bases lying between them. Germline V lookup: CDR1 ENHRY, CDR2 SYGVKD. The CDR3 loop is CAISEGSTDTQYF. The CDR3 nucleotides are TGTGCCATCAGTGAGGGCTCCACAGATACGCAGTATTTT.

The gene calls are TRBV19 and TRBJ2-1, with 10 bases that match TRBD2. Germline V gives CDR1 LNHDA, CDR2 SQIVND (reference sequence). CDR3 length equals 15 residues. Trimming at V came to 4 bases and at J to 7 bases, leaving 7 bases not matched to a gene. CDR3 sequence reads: CASSTLAGASNEQFF. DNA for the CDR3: TGTGCCAGTAGTACCCTAGCGGGAGCTTCTAATGAGCAGTTCTTC.

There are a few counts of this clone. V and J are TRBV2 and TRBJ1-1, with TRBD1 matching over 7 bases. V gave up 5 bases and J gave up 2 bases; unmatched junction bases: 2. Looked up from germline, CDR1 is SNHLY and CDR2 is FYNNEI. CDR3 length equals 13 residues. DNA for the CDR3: TGTGCCAGCAGTTGGGACAGCAACACTGAAGCTTTCTTT. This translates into CASSWDSNTEAFF. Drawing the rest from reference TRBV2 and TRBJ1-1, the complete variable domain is EPEVTQTPSHQVTQMGQEVILRCVPISNHLYFYWYRQILGQKVEFLVSFYNNEISEKSEIFDDQFSVERPDGSNFTLKIRSTKLEDSAMYFCASSWDSNTEAFFGQGTRLTVV.

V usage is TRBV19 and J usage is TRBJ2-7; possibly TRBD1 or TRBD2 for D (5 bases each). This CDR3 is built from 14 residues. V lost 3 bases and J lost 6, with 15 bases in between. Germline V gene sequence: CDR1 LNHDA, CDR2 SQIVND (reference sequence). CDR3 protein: CASSMRTGAREQYF. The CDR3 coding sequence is TGTGCCAGTAGTATGAGGACTGGGGCGCGCGAGCAGTACTTC.

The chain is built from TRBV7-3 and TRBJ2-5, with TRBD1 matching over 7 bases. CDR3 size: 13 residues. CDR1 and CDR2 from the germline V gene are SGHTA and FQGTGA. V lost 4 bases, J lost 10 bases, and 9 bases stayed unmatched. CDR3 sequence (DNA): TGTGCCAGCAGCTCACGACAGGGCCGCGTCCAGTACTTC. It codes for CASSSRQGRVQYF.

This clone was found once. The DNA for the CDR3 is TGTGCCAGCACAGGCAGGAATATCGGGGAGCTGTTTTTT. This codes for CASTGRNIGELFF. The V call is TRBV27, the J call TRBJ2-2; no reliable D call. V lost 7 bases and J lost 7, with 13 bases in between. CDR1 MNHEY and CDR2 SMNVEV come from the germline V gene (reference sequence). This CDR3 comprises 13 residues.

CDR3 amino acids: CASSPQEGAGEQYF. CDR3 coding DNA: TGTGCCAGCTCACCCCAGGAGGGGGCAGGGGAGCAGTACTTC. The chain employs TRBV18 and TRBJ2-7, with D maybe TRBD1 (7 bases). V was clipped by 3 bases and J by 7 bases, with 16 bases between them. Germline assignment: CDR1 KGHSH and CDR2 LQKENI. The CDR3 extends over 14 amino acids.

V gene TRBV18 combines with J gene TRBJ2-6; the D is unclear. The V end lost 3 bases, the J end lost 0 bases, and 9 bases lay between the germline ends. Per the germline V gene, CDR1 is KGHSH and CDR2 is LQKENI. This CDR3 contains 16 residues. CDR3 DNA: TGTGCCAGCTCACCTAACCCCAGCTCTGGGGCCAACGTCCTGACTTTC. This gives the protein CASSPNPSSGANVLTF.

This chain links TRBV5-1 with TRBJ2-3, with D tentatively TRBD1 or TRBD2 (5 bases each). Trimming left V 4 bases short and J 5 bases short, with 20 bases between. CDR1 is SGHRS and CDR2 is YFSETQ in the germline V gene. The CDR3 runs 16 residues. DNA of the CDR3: TGCGCCAGCAGCCCCCAGGGAGAAAGCTGGAAAGATACGCAGTATTTT. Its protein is CASSPQGESWKDTQYF.

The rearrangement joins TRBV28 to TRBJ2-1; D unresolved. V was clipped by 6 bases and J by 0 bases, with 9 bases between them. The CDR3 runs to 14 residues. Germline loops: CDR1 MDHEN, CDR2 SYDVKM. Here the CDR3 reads CASRVSSSYNEQFF. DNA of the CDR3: TGTGCCAGCAGGGTTAGCAGCTCCTACAATGAGCAGTTCTTC. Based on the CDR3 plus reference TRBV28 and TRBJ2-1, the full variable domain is DVKVTQSSRYLVKRTGEKVFLECVQDMDHENMFWYRQDPGLGLRLIYFSYDVKMKEKGDIPEGYSVSREKKERFSLILESASTNQTSMYLCASRVSSSYNEQFFGPGTRLTVL.

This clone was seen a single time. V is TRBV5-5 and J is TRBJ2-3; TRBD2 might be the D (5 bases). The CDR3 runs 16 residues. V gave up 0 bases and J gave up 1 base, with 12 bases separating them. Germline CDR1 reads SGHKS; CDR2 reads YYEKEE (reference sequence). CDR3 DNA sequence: TGTGCCAGCAGCTTGGGCCCTAGCAAAGGCACAGATACGCAGTATTTT. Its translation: CASSLGPSKGTDTQYF.

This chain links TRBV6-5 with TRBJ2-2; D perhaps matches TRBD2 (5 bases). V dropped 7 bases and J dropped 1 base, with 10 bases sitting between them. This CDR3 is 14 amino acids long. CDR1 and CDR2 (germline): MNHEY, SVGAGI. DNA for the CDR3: TGTGCCAGCAAGATCGGGAAGAACACCGGGGAGCTGTTTTTT. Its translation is CASKIGKNTGELFF.

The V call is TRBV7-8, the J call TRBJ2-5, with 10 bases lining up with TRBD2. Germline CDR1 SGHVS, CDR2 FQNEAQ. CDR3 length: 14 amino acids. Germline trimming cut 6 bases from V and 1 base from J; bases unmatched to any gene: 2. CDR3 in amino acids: CASRSGRAQETQYF. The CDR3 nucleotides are TGTGCCAGCAGGAGCGGGAGGGCCCAAGAGACCCAGTACTTC.

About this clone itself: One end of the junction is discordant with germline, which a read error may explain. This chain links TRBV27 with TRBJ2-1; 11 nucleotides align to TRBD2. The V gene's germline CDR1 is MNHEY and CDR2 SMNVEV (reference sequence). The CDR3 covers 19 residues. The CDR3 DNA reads TGTGCCAGCACTTTAGCGGGAGGGACTCCTTCGCGGTCCTACAATGAGCAGTTCTTC. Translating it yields CASTLAGGTPSRSYNEQFF.

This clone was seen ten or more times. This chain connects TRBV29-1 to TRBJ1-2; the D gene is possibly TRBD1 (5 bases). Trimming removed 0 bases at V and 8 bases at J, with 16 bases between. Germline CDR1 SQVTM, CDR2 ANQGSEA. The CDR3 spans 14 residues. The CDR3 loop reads CSVEDEGRAGGYTF. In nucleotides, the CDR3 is TGCAGCGTTGAAGATGAGGGCAGGGCAGGCGGCTACACCTTC.

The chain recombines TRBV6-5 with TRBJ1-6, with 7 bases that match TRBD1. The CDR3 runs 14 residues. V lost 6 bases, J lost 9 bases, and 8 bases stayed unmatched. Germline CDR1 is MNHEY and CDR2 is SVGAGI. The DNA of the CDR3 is TGTGCCAGCAGGATAGGACAGGTCCCTTCACCCCTCCACTTT. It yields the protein CASRIGQVPSPLHF.

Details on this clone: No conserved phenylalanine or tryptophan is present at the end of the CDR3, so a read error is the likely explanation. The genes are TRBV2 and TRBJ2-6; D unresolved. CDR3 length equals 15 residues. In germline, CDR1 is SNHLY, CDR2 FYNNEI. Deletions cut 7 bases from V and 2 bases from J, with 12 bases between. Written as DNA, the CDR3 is TGTGCCAGCAAAGACACCTACGCTGGGGCCAACGTCCTGACTTCC. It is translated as CASKDTYAGANVLTS.

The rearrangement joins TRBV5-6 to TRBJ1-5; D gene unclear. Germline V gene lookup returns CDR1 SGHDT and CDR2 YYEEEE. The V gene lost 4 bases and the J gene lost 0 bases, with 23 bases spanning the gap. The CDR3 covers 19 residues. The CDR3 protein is CASSPNRLTAPYSNQPQHF. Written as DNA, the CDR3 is TGTGCCAGCAGCCCCAACCGTCTGACCGCGCCCTATAGCAATCAGCCCCAGCATTTT.

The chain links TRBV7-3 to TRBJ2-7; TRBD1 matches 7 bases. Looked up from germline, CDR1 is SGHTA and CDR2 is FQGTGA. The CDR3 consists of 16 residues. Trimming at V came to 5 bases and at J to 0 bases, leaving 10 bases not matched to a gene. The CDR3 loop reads CASSPPGGQSSYEQYF. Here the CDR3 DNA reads TGTGCCAGCAGCCCTCCTGGGGGACAGAGCTCCTACGAGCAGTACTTC.

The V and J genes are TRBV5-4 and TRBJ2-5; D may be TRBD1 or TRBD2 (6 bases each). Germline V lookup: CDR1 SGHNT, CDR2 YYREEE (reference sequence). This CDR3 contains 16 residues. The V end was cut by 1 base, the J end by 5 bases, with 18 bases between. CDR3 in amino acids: CASSLSVRDRGETQYF. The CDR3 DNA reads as TGTGCCAGCAGCTTGTCCGTGCGGGATAGGGGGGAGACCCAGTACTTC.

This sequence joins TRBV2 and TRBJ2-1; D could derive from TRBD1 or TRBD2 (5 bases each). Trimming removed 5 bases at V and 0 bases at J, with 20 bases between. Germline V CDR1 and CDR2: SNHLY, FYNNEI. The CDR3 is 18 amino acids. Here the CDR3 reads CASSSGTPGTLSYNEQFF. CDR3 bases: TGTGCCAGCAGTTCCGGCACCCCCGGGACCCTCTCCTACAATGAGCAGTTCTTC.

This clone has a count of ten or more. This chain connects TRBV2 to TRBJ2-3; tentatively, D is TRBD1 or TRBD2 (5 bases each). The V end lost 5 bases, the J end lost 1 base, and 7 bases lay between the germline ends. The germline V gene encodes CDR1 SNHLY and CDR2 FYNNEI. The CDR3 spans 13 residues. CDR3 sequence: CASSRDGTDTQYF. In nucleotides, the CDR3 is TGTGCCAGCAGTCGGGACGGCACAGATACGCAGTATTTT.

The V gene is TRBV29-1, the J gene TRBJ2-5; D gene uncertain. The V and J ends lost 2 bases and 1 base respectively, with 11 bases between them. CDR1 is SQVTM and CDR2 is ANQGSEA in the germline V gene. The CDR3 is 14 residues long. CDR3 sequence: CSVELYRSQETQYF. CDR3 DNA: TGCAGCGTTGAATTGTACCGGAGCCAAGAGACCCAGTACTTC.

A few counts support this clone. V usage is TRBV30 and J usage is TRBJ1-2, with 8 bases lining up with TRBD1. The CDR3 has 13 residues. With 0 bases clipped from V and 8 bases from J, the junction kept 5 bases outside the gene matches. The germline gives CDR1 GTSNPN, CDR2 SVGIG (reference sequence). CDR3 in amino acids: CAWSVRSGGGYTF. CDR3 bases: TGTGCCTGGAGTGTACGGTCAGGGGGCGGCTACACCTTC.

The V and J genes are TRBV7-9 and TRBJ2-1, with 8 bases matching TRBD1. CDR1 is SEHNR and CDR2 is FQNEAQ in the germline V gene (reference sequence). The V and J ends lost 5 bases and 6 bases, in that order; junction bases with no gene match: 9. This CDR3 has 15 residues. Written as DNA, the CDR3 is TGTGCCAGCAGCCTGGGACAGGCGGGATTCAATGAGCAGTTCTTC. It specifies CASSLGQAGFNEQFF. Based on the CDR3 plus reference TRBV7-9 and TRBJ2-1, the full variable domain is DTGVSQNPRHKITKRGQNVTFRCDPISEHNRLYWYRQTLGQGPEFLTYFQNEAQLEKSRLLSDRFSAERPKGSFSTLEIQRTEQGDSAMYLCASSLGQAGFNEQFFGPGTRLTVL.

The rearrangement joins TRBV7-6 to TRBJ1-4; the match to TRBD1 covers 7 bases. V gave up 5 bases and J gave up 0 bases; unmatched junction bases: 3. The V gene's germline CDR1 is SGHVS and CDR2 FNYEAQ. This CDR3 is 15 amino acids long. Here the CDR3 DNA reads TGTGCCAGCAGCCGACAGGGAGCAACTAATGAAAAACTGTTTTTT. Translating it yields CASSRQGATNEKLFF.